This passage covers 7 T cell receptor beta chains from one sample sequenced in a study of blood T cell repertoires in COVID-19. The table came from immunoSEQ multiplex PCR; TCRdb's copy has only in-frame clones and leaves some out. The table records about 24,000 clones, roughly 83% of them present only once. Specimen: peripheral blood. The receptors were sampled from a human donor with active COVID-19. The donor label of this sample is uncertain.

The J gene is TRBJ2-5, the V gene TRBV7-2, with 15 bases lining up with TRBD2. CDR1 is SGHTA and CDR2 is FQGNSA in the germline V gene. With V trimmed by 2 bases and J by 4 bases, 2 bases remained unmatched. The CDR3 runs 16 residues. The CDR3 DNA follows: TGTGCCAGCAGCTTACGGGGACTAGCGGGGGGAGAGACCCAGTACTTC. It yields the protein CASSLRGLAGGETQYF.

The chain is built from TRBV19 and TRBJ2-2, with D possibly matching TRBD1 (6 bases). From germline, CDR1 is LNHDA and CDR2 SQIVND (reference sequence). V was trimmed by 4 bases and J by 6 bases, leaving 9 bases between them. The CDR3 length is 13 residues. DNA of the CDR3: TGTGCCAGTAGTACCTGGACAGCCGGGGAGCTGTTTTTT. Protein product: CASSTWTAGELFF.

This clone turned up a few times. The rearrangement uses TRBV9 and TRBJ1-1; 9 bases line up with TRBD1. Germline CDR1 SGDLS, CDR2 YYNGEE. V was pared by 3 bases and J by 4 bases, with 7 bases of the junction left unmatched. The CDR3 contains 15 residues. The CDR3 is CASSASSQGATEAFF. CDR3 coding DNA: TGTGCCAGCAGCGCAAGTTCACAGGGGGCCACTGAAGCTTTCTTT.

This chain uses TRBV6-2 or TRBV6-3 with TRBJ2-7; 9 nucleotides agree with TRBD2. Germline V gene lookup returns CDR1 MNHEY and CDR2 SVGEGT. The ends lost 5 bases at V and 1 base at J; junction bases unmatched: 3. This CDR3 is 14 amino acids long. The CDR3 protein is CASSLTSGSYEQYF. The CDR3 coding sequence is TGTGCCAGCAGTCTGACTAGCGGATCCTACGAGCAGTACTTC.

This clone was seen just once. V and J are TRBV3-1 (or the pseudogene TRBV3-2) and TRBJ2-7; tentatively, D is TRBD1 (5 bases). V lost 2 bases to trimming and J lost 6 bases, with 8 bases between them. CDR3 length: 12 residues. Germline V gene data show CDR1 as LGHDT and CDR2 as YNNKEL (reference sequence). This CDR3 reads CASSQRGSEQYF. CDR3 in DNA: TGTGCCAGCAGCCAAAGGGGCTCCGAGCAGTACTTC.

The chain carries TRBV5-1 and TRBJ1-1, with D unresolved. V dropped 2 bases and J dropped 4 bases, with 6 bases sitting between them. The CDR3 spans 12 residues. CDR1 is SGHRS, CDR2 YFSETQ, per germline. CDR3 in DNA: TGCGCCAGCAGCTTCGAGGGCACTGAAGCTTTCTTT. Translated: CASSFEGTEAFF.

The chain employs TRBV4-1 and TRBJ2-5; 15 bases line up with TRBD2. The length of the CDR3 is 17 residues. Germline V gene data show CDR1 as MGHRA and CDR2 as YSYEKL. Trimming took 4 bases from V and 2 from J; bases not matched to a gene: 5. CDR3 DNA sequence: TGCGCCAGCAGCCGAGAGGGACTAGCGGGAGGACAAGAGACCCAGTACTTC. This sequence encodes CASSREGLAGGQETQYF.